This TCR beta chain was sequenced in a study of shared clonotypes between healthy human individuals. General observations from the study: As a rule, naive subsets had a larger estimated richness than memory subsets.

CDR3 length equals 11 residues. Germline CDR1 reads SQVTM; CDR2 reads ANQGSEA. Produced via immunoSEQ multiplex PCR; TCRdb's table is partial and in-frame only. This table has about 2.2 million clones, 93% appearing once. Selected positively for CCR7 and CD45RO-negative, naive CD8 cells excluded terminally differentiated effector memory CD45RA+ cells. Worth noting for this clone: Its cognate antigen is unknown. A junction end diverges from the germline sequence, so it may reflect a read error.

Sample: naive CD8+ T cells from PBMCs. The chain combines TRBV29-1 with TRBJ1-1; no definite D call. The receptor was derived from a young man in good health. Some clones in this sample may be carry-over from other donors' samples. CDR3 loop: CTVRVDGEAFF. Here the CDR3 DNA reads TGCACCGTTCGGGTGGACGGTGAAGCTTTCTTT.